Below, 26 T cell receptor beta chains from the same sample are listed, as sequenced in a study of response to subunit inactivated influenza vaccine. From the RT-PCR reads, TCRdb called clonotypes with MiXCR, one entry per CDR3 protein. The table includes a few hundred thousand distinct CDR3 sequences, approximately 21% detected once. Sequences were derived from PBMCs from blood, sampled about 20 months after vaccination. All receptors derive from a man between 45 and 75 years old who received an inactivated influenza vaccine.

As to this clonotype: A read error may produce the germline difference seen at one junction end. V usage is TRBV7-7 and J usage is TRBJ2-5, with 12 nucleotides matching TRBD2. CDR3 length equals 17 residues. Germline values: CDR1 SSHAT, CDR2 FNYEAQ (reference sequence). The CDR3 nucleotides read TGTGCTAGCAGCTTAGGGAGACTAGCGGGGGCCCAAGAGACCCAGTACTTC. This codes for CASSLGRLAGAQETQYF.

This clonotype was seen many times. V is TRBV12-3 or TRBV12-4 and J is TRBJ1-4, with unresolved D. The ends were cut back, 1 base at V and 0 bases at J, with 3 bases in the middle. This CDR3 is built from 14 residues. DNA of the CDR3: TGTGCCAGCAGTTTAGAGACAACTAATGAAAAACTGTTTTTT. Its protein product is CASSLETTNEKLFF.

The chain uses TRBV11-2 and TRBJ2-1; TRBD2 matches 16 bases. The CDR3 is 21 amino acids. The J segment lost 6 bases and the V segment lost 4 bases, leaving 18 bases of the junction unmatched. Germline-derived CDR1 and CDR2 are SGHAT and FQNNGV. Written as DNA, the CDR3 is TGTGCCAGCAGCTCCCCGGGCCGCGGGACTAGCGGGAGGGCCAGATTCAATGAGCAGTTCTTC. Its protein is CASSSPGRGTSGRARFNEQFF.

The chain has TRBV12-3 or TRBV12-4 and TRBJ2-3; TRBD1 agrees at 8 bases. There are 13 residues in the CDR3. V shed 8 bases, J shed 4 bases, and the junction held 5 bases outside the gene matches. The CDR3 here is CASLQGAADTQYF. The CDR3 DNA follows: TGTGCCAGCCTGCAGGGGGCTGCAGATACGCAGTATTTT.

J is TRBJ2-3 and V is TRBV5-5; the D gene is possibly TRBD1 (6 bases). V was trimmed by 0 bases and J by 2 bases, leaving 7 bases between them. This CDR3 spans 14 amino acids. Germline assignment: CDR1 SGHKS and CDR2 YYEKEE (reference sequence). The CDR3 DNA reads as TGTGCCAGCAGCTTGGGACAGGTCACAGATACGCAGTATTTT. Protein sequence: CASSLGQVTDTQYF.

This clonotype has more than one count but fewer than ten. The rearrangement uses TRBV18 and TRBJ2-7; maybe TRBD2 (6 bases). This CDR3 region has 14 residues. From germline, CDR1 is KGHSH and CDR2 LQKENI. V lost 0 bases to trimming and J lost 5 bases, with 11 bases between them. This chain's CDR3 is CASSPPSRDNEQYF. As DNA, the CDR3 is TGTGCCAGCTCACCACCTTCGCGGGATAACGAGCAGTACTTC.

This clonotype was counted at least ten times. The CDR3 region is CASSLVGGRTGELFF. CDR3 nucleotides: TGTGCCAGCAGCTTAGTGGGGGGCAGGACCGGGGAGCTGTTTTTT. This sequence joins TRBV7-2 and TRBJ2-2; D assignment may be TRBD1 or TRBD2 (6 bases each). This CDR3 is built from 15 residues. Deletions cut 1 base from V and 5 bases from J, with 11 bases between. CDR1 is SGHTA, CDR2 FQGNSA, per germline.

In its sample, this clonotype was seen a few times. The rearrangement links TRBV6-5 to TRBJ1-5; possible D gene TRBD1, 6 bases. CDR1 is MNHEY, CDR2 SVGAGI, per germline. Trimming stripped 3 bases from V and 5 bases from J, with 11 bases between. The CDR3 loop spans 14 amino acids. CDR3 coding DNA: TGTGCCAGCAGTTATTTGGGGGGCGATCAGCCCCAGCATTTT. This encodes CASSYLGGDQPQHF.

The table lists this clonotype with a few counts. This sequence joins TRBV7-2 and TRBJ1-1, with D hard to call. V was shortened by 5 bases and J by 1 base, with 11 bases between the two germline ends. CDR3 length: 14 residues. Germline V gene sequence: CDR1 SGHTA, CDR2 FQGNSA. The CDR3 coding sequence is TGTGCCAGCAGCCAGGACTGGACGAACACTGAAGCTTTCTTT. Translation: CASSQDWTNTEAFF.

There are many counts of this clonotype. The chain couples TRBV20-1 to TRBJ1-2; TRBD1 is a possible D gene (5 bases). This CDR3 is built from 11 residues. The germline CDR1 and CDR2 sequences are DFQATT and SNEGSKA (reference sequence). Trimming removed 4 bases from V and 6 bases from J, with 9 bases in between. The CDR3 bases are TGCAGTGCTACAGGGCCCCATGGCTACACCTTC. Protein: CSATGPHGYTF.

This clonotype was seen repeatedly, ten times or more. This rearrangement joins TRBV4-1 to TRBJ1-5; no reliable D call. Trimming stripped 2 bases from V and 1 base from J, with 12 bases between. In germline, CDR1 is MGHRA, CDR2 YSYEKL. CDR3 size: 16 residues. This chain's CDR3 is CASSQFNLGSNQPQHF. Written as DNA, the CDR3 is TGCGCCAGCAGCCAATTCAACTTGGGGAGCAATCAGCCCCAGCATTTT.

The rearrangement links TRBV5-6 to TRBJ2-1, with D possibly TRBD1 on 6 matching bases. The CDR3 covers 12 residues. V lost 0 bases to trimming and J lost 12 bases, with 10 bases between them. Germline V gene data show CDR1 as SGHDT and CDR2 as YYEEEE. CDR3 protein: CASSLGARGQFF. CDR3 nucleotide sequence: TGTGCCAGCAGCTTGGGGGCCAGGGGGCAGTTCTTC.

The chain carries TRBV4-2 and TRBJ1-6; D not certain. Trimming stripped 1 base from V and 5 bases from J, with 9 bases between. CDR3 length: 15 amino acids. Germline V gene data show CDR1 as LGHNA and CDR2 as YNFKEQ. CDR3 amino acids: CASSQVQFNNSPLHF. The CDR3 coding sequence is TGTGCCAGCAGCCAAGTACAGTTCAATAATTCACCCCTCCACTTT.

Here the CDR3 reads CASSQTGAVGYTF. CDR3 in DNA: TGCGCCAGCAGCCAAACAGGGGCGGTGGGCTACACCTTC. This rearrangement joins TRBV4-3 to TRBJ1-2; TRBD1 agrees at 7 bases. V was pared by 2 bases and J by 8 bases, with 5 bases of the junction left unmatched. This CDR3 spans 13 amino acids. The germline gives CDR1 LGHNA, CDR2 YSLEER.

The chain carries TRBV7-9 and TRBJ2-3; maybe TRBD2 (5 bases). V was clipped by 5 bases and J by 1 base, with 16 bases between them. The CDR3 consists of 16 residues. CDR1 and CDR2 from the germline V gene are SEHNR and FQNEAQ (reference sequence). CDR3 loop: CASSQREFGGTDTQYF. The CDR3 nucleotides read TGTGCCAGCAGCCAGAGGGAGTTCGGAGGCACAGATACGCAGTATTTT.

This sequence joins TRBV11-2 and TRBJ2-7, with 7 bases aligning to TRBD1. V lost 5 bases and J lost 2; bases outside the gene matches: 6. The CDR3 spans 14 residues. Germline assignment: CDR1 SGHAT and CDR2 FQNNGV. The CDR3 protein is CASSRVGGTYEQYF. The CDR3 bases are TGTGCCAGCAGCCGGGTAGGGGGCACCTACGAGCAGTACTTC.

The V gene is TRBV5-8, the J gene TRBJ1-5; the match to TRBD1 covers 7 bases. Germline lookup yields CDR1 SGHTS and CDR2 YDEGEE. There are 14 residues in the CDR3. The V segment lost 2 bases and the J segment 4 bases; nucleotides outside the gene matches: 3. This CDR3 is CASSFGTANQPQHF. The CDR3, as DNA: TGTGCCAGCAGCTTCGGGACAGCAAATCAGCCCCAGCATTTT.

The sample holds a few counts of this clonotype. V and J are TRBV27 and TRBJ1-1; no definite D call. Germline CDR1 MNHEY, CDR2 SMNVEV (reference sequence). The CDR3 is 14 residues long. V was shortened by 5 bases and J by 1 base, with 11 bases between the two germline ends. Here the CDR3 reads CASSREGRNTEAFF. The CDR3 nucleotides read TGTGCCAGCAGTAGGGAGGGCCGGAACACTGAAGCTTTCTTT.

At least ten counts were recorded for this clonotype. The chain links TRBV7-6 to TRBJ1-4; TRBD1 is a possible D gene (5 bases). Germline assignment: CDR1 SGHVS and CDR2 FNYEAQ. Between the trimmed V and J ends, which lost 6 bases and 7 bases, there was a span of 18 bases. The CDR3 extends over 15 amino acids. The CDR3 reads CASSRNGRVGEKLFF. The CDR3 DNA is TGTGCCAGCAGTAGAAACGGCAGGGTGGGTGAAAAACTGTTTTTT.

The chain uses TRBV5-4 and TRBJ2-7; the match to TRBD1 covers 8 bases. The J segment lost 2 bases and the V segment lost 4 bases, leaving 8 bases of the junction unmatched. Germline CDR1 SGHNT, CDR2 YYREEE (reference sequence). The CDR3 is 15 residues long. Written as DNA, the CDR3 is TGTGCCAGCAGCCAAGGACAGGGTTTCACCTACGAGCAGTACTTC. This encodes CASSQGQGFTYEQYF.

This clonotype was detected a few times. The chain carries TRBV5-1 and TRBJ2-3, with a weak D call TRBD2 (6 bases). The V end lost 4 bases, the J end lost 0 bases, and 12 bases lay between the germline ends. The CDR3 consists of 15 residues. Germline V gives CDR1 SGHRS, CDR2 YFSETQ. CDR3 loop: CASSRRELSTDTQYF. For the CDR3, the DNA is TGCGCCAGCAGCCGACGGGAGCTTAGCACAGATACGCAGTATTTT. The full variable domain, rest sourced from reference TRBV5-1 and TRBJ2-3, is KAGVTQTPRYLIKTRGQQVTLSCSPISGHRSVSWYQQTPGQGLQFLFEYFSETQRNKGNFPGRFSGRQFSNSRSEMNVSTLELGDSALYLCASSRRELSTDTQYFGPGTRLTVL.

This sequence joins TRBV5-1 and TRBJ2-1; 14 bases are shared with TRBD2. J lost 6 bases, V lost 0 bases, and 14 bases had no gene match. Germline V gene lookup returns CDR1 SGHRS and CDR2 YFSETQ. This CDR3 spans 20 amino acids. The CDR3 DNA reads TGCGCCAGCAGCTTGGGACAGGTCGGGACTAGCGGGAGATCTCTCAATGAGCAGTTCTTC. This sequence encodes CASSLGQVGTSGRSLNEQFF.

This clonotype was counted between two and nine times. The chain couples TRBV20-1 to TRBJ1-1; no definite D call. There are 14 residues in the CDR3. Germline assignment: CDR1 DFQATT and CDR2 SNEGSKA (reference sequence). Trimming took off 0 bases at V and 1 base at J, with 9 bases between the two ends. Here the CDR3 DNA reads TGCAGTGCTAGAGATTCCCCTGGGAACACTGAAGCTTTCTTT. This sequence encodes CSARDSPGNTEAFF.

The chain links TRBV7-6 to TRBJ2-1; D gene uncertain. The CDR3 is 16 amino acids. Germline CDR1 reads SGHVS; CDR2 reads FNYEAQ. The V end was cut by 1 base, the J end by 0 bases, with 10 bases between. The CDR3 DNA follows: TGTGCCAGCAGCTTAGTGGTGGATAGCTCCTACAATGAGCAGTTCTTC. Translation: CASSLVVDSSYNEQFF.

This clonotype was counted between two and nine times. This sequence joins TRBV4-3 and TRBJ1-4, with D unresolved. CDR3 length: 14 residues. Trimming took off 6 bases at V and 5 bases at J, with 13 bases between the two ends. Germline values: CDR1 LGHNA, CDR2 YSLEER. The chain's CDR3 is CASSLRLQNEKLFF. In DNA form, the CDR3 reads TGCGCCAGCAGTCTCAGGCTCCAAAATGAAAAACTGTTTTTT.

There are a few counts of this clonotype. The V call is TRBV4-1, the J call TRBJ1-6; TRBD1 might be the D (5 bases). This CDR3 contains 16 residues. Germline CDR1 is MGHRA and CDR2 is YSYEKL. V was pared by 2 bases and J by 8 bases, with 16 bases between. For the CDR3, the DNA is TGCGCCAGCAGCCAAAGAGAACGGGGCGGCGATTCACCCCTCCACTTT. This codes for CASSQRERGGDSPLHF.